Below, 18 T cell receptor beta chains from the same sample are listed, as sequenced in a study of blood T cells in healthy people across ages. Through a sample-barcoded 5' primer and a J-beta primer mix, a second PCR was run for about 6 to 11 cycles. TCRdb called the 5' RACE reads again in MiXCR, with one record for every CDR3 protein. Counted here are more than 1,400,000 distinct CDR3 sequences, approximately 38% occurring once; the ten biggest clones make up 7.9%. Sequencing was performed on blood. These receptors were taken from a woman younger than 35 in good health.

V usage is TRBV29-1 and J usage is TRBJ1-1, with TRBD1 matching over 7 bases. The CDR3 consists of 12 residues. Trimming at V came to 4 bases and at J to 4 bases, leaving 3 bases not matched to a gene. Germline CDR1 and CDR2: SQVTM and ANQGSEA. The CDR3 DNA sequence: TGCAGCGTTGGCACAGGGGTCACTGAAGCTTTCTTT. It yields the protein CSVGTGVTEAFF.

The chain links TRBV20-1 to TRBJ1-2; 8 bases are shared with TRBD1. The CDR3 consists of 16 residues. Trimming at V came to 0 bases and at J to 0 bases, leaving 6 bases not matched to a gene. Germline CDR1 reads DFQATT; CDR2 reads SNEGSKA (reference sequence). The CDR3 spells CSARDDQGASNYGYTF. CDR3 DNA: TGCAGTGCTAGAGATGATCAGGGGGCCTCTAACTATGGCTACACCTTC.

This chain connects TRBV28 to TRBJ2-4, with TRBD1 matching over 12 bases. The end of the DNA is better explained by TRBJ2-7, so the J call may be wrong. Germline loops: CDR1 MDHEN, CDR2 SYDVKM. The length of the CDR3 is 17 residues. The CDR3 region has the DNA TGTGCCAGCAGTTTAGTGGGACAGGGGGCACCAGTCCACGAGCAGTACTTC. This encodes CASSLVGQGAPVHEQYF.

The rearrangement links TRBV20-1 to TRBJ2-7; 12 bases match TRBD2. There are 15 residues in the CDR3. V was clipped by 0 bases and J by 6 bases; unmatched bases: 6. From germline, CDR1 is DFQATT and CDR2 SNEGSKA (reference sequence). DNA of the CDR3: TGCAGTGCTAGAGATCAGTCGACTAGCGGGGGCGAGCAGTACTTC. Protein: CSARDQSTSGGEQYF.

The chain joins TRBV10-3 to TRBJ2-7; TRBD2 agrees at 10 bases. Losses at the gene ends were 5 bases for V and 7 bases for J; bases not matched to a gene: 14. Germline CDR1 and CDR2: ENHRY and SYGVKD. The length of the CDR3 is 16 residues. Here the CDR3 DNA reads TGTGCCATCAGTAATTCAAAACTAGCGGGGTACAATGAGCAGTACTTC. Its translation is CAISNSKLAGYNEQYF.

This clonotype was counted once. The chain joins TRBV2 to TRBJ2-3; TRBD2 matches 10 bases. V lost 10 bases to trimming and J lost 0 bases; unmatched junction nucleotides: 7. The length of the CDR3 is 15 residues. CDR1 SNHLY and CDR2 FYNNEI come from the germline V gene. CDR3 coding DNA: TGTGCCACCGCTAGCGGGAGAGGTAGCACAGATACGCAGTATTTT. The encoded protein is CATASGRGSTDTQYF.

This clonotype was detected a few times. This sequence joins TRBV5-1 and TRBJ1-2; a possible D gene is TRBD1 (5 bases). The CDR3 is 16 amino acids. The V end lost 4 bases, the J end lost 5 bases, and 21 bases lay between the germline ends. Germline V gives CDR1 SGHRS, CDR2 YFSETQ. The CDR3 sequence is CASSAAGGATSYGYTF. In DNA, the CDR3 is TGCGCCAGCAGCGCCGCCGGTGGGGCTACTTCTTATGGCTACACCTTC.

The V gene is TRBV29-1, the J gene TRBJ2-1; D gene ambiguous. V was trimmed by 6 bases and J by 0 bases, leaving 15 bases between them. Per the germline V gene, CDR1 is SQVTM and CDR2 is ANQGSEA. The CDR3 has 15 amino acids. This chain's CDR3 is CSVPPALSSYNEQFF. CDR3 DNA: TGCAGCGTACCCCCGGCTCTGAGCTCCTACAATGAGCAGTTCTTC.

The chain is built from TRBV20-1 and TRBJ2-4; 12 bases fit TRBD2. The CDR3 spans 17 residues. The J segment lost 3 bases and the V segment lost 0 bases, leaving 6 bases of the junction unmatched. Per the germline V gene, CDR1 is DFQATT and CDR2 is SNEGSKA (reference sequence). The CDR3 DNA reads as TGCAGTGCTAGAGAACCTCTAGCGGGAGGGTTCAAAAACATTCAGTACTTC. Its protein product is CSAREPLAGGFKNIQYF.

This clonotype was observed a few times. This may come from a read error, since a much larger clone is one base off. The J gene is TRBJ2-1, the V gene TRBV6-1; 8 bases are a match to TRBD1. The V segment lost 11 bases and the J segment 6 bases; nucleotides outside the gene matches: 9. Germline CDR1 reads MNHNS; CDR2 reads SASEGT. The CDR3 is 13 amino acids. CDR3 in amino acids: CAGAKTGGNEQFF. CDR3 DNA: TGTGCCGGGGCAAAAACAGGGGGCAATGAGCAGTTCTTC.

Worth noting for this clonotype: A clone one base away is much larger, so this may be a read error. The J gene is TRBJ2-3, the V gene TRBV29-1; D not certain. The CDR3 sequence is 16 residues long. V shed 5 bases and J shed 0 bases, with 18 bases lying between them. CDR1 is SQVTM and CDR2 is ANQGSEA in the germline V gene. CDR3 nucleotides: TGCAGCGTTCGCCCCTCAGACGGGCATAGCACAGATACGCAGTATTTT. Protein sequence: CSVRPSDGHSTDTQYF.

The V gene is TRBV4-1, the J gene TRBJ2-3; 13 bases agree with TRBD2. CDR1 and CDR2 (germline): MGHRA, YSYEKL. This CDR3 has 19 residues. The ends lost 0 bases at V and 5 bases at J; junction bases unmatched: 11. CDR3 in amino acids: CASSQDRGLAGEVQDTQYF. In nucleotides, the CDR3 is TGCGCCAGCAGCCAAGATCGTGGACTAGCGGGAGAAGTTCAAGATACGCAGTATTTT.

This sequence joins TRBV4-2 and TRBJ2-1; tentatively, D is TRBD1 or TRBD2 (6 bases each). The end of the DNA fits TRBJ2-7 better, so the J call may be wrong. CDR3 size: 23 residues. Germline V CDR1 and CDR2: LGHNA, YNFKEQ. CDR3 nucleotide sequence: TGTGCCAGCAGCCAAGACCCGATCGGGATCAGGGGCAGAAGGCTAGCGCAAGCCTACGAGCAGTACTTC. The encoded protein is CASSQDPIGIRGRRLAQAYEQYF.

This chain connects TRBV5-1 to TRBJ1-1; a possible D gene is TRBD1 (6 bases). The CDR3 is made up of 16 amino acids. Germline V CDR1 and CDR2: SGHRS, YFSETQ. Trimming took 1 base from V and 0 from J, leaving 13 bases between them. The CDR3 region has the DNA TGCGCCAGCAGCTTGTCAGCAGGGGTGGTGAACACTGAAGCTTTCTTT. This codes for CASSLSAGVVNTEAFF.

This clonotype showed up just once. The V gene is TRBV4-1, the J gene TRBJ2-3; D possibly matches TRBD1 or TRBD2 (5 bases each). From germline, CDR1 is MGHRA and CDR2 YSYEKL. Between the trimmed V and J ends, which lost 1 base and 7 bases, there was a span of 24 bases. This CDR3 is built from 18 residues. The CDR3 spells CASSQGPPRDGAPNTQYF. Written as DNA, the CDR3 is TGCGCCAGCAGCCAAGGCCCTCCGAGGGACGGGGCCCCTAATACGCAGTATTTT.

The rearrangement joins TRBV20-1 to TRBJ2-7; D call uncertain. The DNA end favors TRBJ2-5, so the J call may be wrong. The CDR3 has 13 residues. Per the germline V gene, CDR1 is DFQATT and CDR2 is SNEGSKA (reference sequence). CDR3 loop: CSAPPVGTETQYF. CDR3 coding DNA: TGCAGTGCGCCACCCGTGGGCACAGAGACCCAGTACTTC.

The CDR3 sequence: CASSTDRDNEQFF. Here the CDR3 DNA reads TGTGCCAGCAGTACTGACCGGGACAATGAGCAGTTCTTC. The chain carries TRBV6-5 and TRBJ2-1; D remains unclear. CDR3 length: 13 residues. Germline CDR1 MNHEY, CDR2 SVGAGI. The V end was cut by 5 bases, the J end by 5 bases, with 10 bases between.

The genes are TRBV20-1 and TRBJ1-6; 9 bases are a match to TRBD1. The V and J ends lost 2 bases and 2 bases, in that order; junction bases with no gene match: 7. CDR1 is DFQATT, CDR2 SNEGSKA, per germline (reference sequence). This CDR3 region has 17 residues. As DNA, the CDR3 is TGCAGTGCTAGACAGGGACAGGGAGGAACCTATAATTCACCCCTCCACTTT. Protein: CSARQGQGGTYNSPLHF.